This T cell receptor (beta chain) emerged from a study of cytomegalovirus exposure and HLA in healthy donors. Findings of the study overall: In a later analysis, an Asian-associated ancestry cluster reportedly showed fewer N-insertions than the approximately 620-donor mean.

Comment on this clone: Its matching antigen is unknown.

Trimming took off 4 bases at V and 4 bases at J, with 8 bases between the two ends. Germline CDR1 reads MNHEY; CDR2 reads SVGAGI. The CDR3 loop spans 13 amino acids. This PCR relied on a set of 60 Vbeta primers and 13 Jbeta primers. Sequencing used immunoSEQ multiplex PCR; TCRdb keeps in-frame clones, though not all of them. Among some 120,000 clones listed, over 8% were seen once. This TCR was recovered from a man aged 25 to 40 in good health and CMV-seronegative. Input material: PBMCs. V and J are TRBV6-5 and TRBJ1-5; no definite D call. CDR3 sequence reads: CASSSRENQPQHF. The DNA of the CDR3 is TGTGCCAGCAGTTCGAGGGAGAATCAGCCCCAGCATTTT.